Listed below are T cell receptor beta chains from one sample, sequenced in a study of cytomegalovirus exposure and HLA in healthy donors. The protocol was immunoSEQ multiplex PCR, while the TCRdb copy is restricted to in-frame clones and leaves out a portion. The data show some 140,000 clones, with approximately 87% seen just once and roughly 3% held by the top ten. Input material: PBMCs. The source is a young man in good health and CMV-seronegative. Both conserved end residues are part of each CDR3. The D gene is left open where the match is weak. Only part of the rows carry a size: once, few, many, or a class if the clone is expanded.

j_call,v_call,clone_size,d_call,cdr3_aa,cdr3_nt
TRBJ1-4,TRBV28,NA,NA,CAAGRGGNDGEKLFF,TGTGCCGCAGGGCGGGGGGGAAATGATGGGGAAAAACTGTTTTTT
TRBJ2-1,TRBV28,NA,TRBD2,CASRRGTSEFF,TGTGCCAGCAGACGGGGGACTAGCGAGTTCTTC
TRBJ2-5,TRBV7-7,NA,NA,CASSLKWEPQETQYF,TGTGCCAGCAGCTTAAAATGGGAGCCCCAAGAGACCCAGTACTTC
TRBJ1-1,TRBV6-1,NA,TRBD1,CASSEQTGGGYTEAFF,TGTGCCAGCAGTGAACAGACAGGGGGCGGTTACACTGAAGCTTTCTTT
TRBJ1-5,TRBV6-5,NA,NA,CASSQGPGQPQHF,TGTGCCAGCAGTCAGGGGCCGGGTCAGCCCCAGCATTTT
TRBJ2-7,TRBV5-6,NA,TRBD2,CASSLELAGRYEQYF,TGTGCCAGCAGCTTGGAACTAGCGGGAAGGTACGAGCAGTACTTC
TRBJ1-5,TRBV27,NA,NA,CASSFRGFNQPQHF,TGTGCCAGCAGTTTCCGGGGATTCAATCAGCCCCAGCATTTT
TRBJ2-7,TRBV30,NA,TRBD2,CAWRRTSGATYEQYF,TGTGCCTGGAGGCGGACTAGCGGAGCTACCTACGAGCAGTACTTC
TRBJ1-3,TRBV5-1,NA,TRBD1,CASSVTGTGGENTIYF,TGCGCCAGCAGCGTGACCGGGACAGGGGGCGAAAACACCATATATTTT
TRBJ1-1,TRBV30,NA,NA,CAWRIRGTEAFF,TGTGCCTGGAGGATCAGGGGCACTGAAGCTTTCTTT
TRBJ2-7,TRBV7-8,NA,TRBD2,CASSLGGGSSYEQYF,TGTGCCAGCAGCTTAGGGGGCGGGAGCTCCTACGAGCAGTACTTC
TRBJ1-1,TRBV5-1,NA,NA,CASSLDSRNTEAFF,TGCGCCAGCAGCCTGGACAGTCGGAATACTGAAGCTTTCTTT
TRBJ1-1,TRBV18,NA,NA,CASSPPGNTEAFF,TGTGCCAGCTCACCTCCGGGGAACACTGAAGCTTTCTTT
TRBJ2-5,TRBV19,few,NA,CASSRPGPTGETQYF,TGTGCCAGTAGTAGACCTGGGCCGACGGGGGAGACCCAGTACTTC
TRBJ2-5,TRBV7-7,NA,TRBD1,CASSPGQGRETQYF,TGTGCCAGCAGCCCGGGACAGGGGAGAGAGACCCAGTACTTC
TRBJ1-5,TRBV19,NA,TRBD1,CASKRDRESNQPQHF,TGTGCCAGTAAGCGGGACAGGGAAAGCAATCAGCCCCAGCATTTT
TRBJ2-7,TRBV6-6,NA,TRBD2,CASSLSGRLYEQYF,TGTGCCAGCAGCCTTAGCGGGAGGCTCTACGAGCAGTACTTC
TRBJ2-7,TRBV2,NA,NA,CASSDTVHSYEQYF,TGTGCCAGCAGTGATACAGTACACTCCTACGAGCAGTACTTC
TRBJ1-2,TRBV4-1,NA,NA,CASSWANYGYTF,TGCGCCAGCAGCTGGGCCAACTATGGCTACACCTTC
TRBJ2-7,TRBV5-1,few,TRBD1,CASRRDRVTYEQYF,TGCGCCAGCAGAAGGGACAGGGTGACCTACGAGCAGTACTTC
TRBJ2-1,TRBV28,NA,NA,CASHDYSSYNEQFF,TGTGCCAGCCACGACTATTCCTCCTACAATGAGCAGTTCTTC
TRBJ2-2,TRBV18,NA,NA,CASSPRAGVNTGELFF,TGTGCCAGCTCACCGAGGGCGGGTGTGAACACCGGGGAGCTGTTTTTT
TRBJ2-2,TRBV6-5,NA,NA,CASSSLVGVALGELFF,TGTGCCAGCAGTTCCCTGGTGGGAGTTGCTCTCGGGGAGCTGTTTTTT
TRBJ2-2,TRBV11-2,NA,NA,CASSHLTRPNTGELFF,TGTGCCAGCAGCCATTTGACTCGCCCAAACACCGGGGAGCTGTTTTTT